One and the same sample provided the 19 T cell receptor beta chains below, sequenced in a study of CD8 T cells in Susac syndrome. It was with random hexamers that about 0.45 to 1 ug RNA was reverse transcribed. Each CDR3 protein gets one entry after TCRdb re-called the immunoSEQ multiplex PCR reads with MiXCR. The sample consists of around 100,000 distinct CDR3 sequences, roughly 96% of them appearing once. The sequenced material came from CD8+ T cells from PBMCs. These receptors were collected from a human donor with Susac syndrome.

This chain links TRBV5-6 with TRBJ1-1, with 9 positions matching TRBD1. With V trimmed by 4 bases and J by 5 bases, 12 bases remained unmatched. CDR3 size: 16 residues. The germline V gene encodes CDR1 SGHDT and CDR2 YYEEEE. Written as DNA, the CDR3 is TGTGCCAGCAGCATCCTAGGAACAGGGGGCTATACTGAAGCTTTCTTT. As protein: CASSILGTGGYTEAFF.

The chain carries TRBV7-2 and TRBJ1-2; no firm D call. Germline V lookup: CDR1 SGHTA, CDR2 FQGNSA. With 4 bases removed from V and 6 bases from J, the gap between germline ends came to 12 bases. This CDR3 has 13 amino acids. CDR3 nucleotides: TGTGCCAGCAGCTCTTACCAGCCCCATGGCTACACCTTC. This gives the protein CASSSYQPHGYTF.

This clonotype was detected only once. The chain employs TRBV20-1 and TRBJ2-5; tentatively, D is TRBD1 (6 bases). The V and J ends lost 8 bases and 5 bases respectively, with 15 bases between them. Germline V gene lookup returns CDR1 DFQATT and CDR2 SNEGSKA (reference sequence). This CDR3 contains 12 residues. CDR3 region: CSSPGTPETQYF. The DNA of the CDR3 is TGCAGTTCTCCCGGGACACCGGAGACCCAGTACTTC.

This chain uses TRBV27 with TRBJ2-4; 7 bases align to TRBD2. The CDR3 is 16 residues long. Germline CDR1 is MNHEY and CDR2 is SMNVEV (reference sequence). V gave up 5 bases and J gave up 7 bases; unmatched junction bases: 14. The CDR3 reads CASSESSEGGWNIQYF. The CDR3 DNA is TGTGCCAGCAGTGAGTCATCGGAGGGAGGGTGGAACATTCAGTACTTC.

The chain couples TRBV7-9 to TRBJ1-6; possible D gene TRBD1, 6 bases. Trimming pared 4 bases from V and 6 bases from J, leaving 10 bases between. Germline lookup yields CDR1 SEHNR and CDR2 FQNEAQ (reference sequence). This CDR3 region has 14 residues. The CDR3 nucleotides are TGTGCCAGCAGCTCCGGACAGATTAATTCACCCCTCCACTTT. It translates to CASSSGQINSPLHF.

For the CDR3, the DNA is TGTGCCAGCAGCGTAGGGGCTAGCGACCAAGAGACCCAGTACTTC. Translation: CASSVGASDQETQYF. This chain links TRBV9 with TRBJ2-5; maybe TRBD2 (6 bases). V was shortened by 0 bases and J by 0 bases, with 9 bases between the two germline ends. CDR1 and CDR2 (germline): SGDLS, YYNGEE. The CDR3 spans 15 residues.

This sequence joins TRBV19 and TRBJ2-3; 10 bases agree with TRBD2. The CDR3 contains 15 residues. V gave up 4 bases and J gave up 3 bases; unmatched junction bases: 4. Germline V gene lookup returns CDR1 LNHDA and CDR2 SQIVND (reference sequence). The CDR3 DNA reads TGTGCCAGTAGTACAGGACTAGCGGCGACAGATACGCAGTATTTT. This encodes CASSTGLAATDTQYF. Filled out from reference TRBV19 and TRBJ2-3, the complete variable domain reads DGGITQSPKYLFRKEGQNVTLSCEQNLNHDAMYWYRQDPGQGLRLIYYSQIVNDFQKGDIAEGYSVSREKKESFPLTVTSAQKNPTAFYLCASSTGLAATDTQYFGPGTRLTVL.

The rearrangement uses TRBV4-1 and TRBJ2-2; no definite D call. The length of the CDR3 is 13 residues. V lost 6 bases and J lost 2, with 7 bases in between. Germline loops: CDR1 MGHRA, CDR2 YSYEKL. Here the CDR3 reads CASRDLNTGELFF. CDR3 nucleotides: TGCGCCAGCAGGGACCTAAACACCGGGGAGCTGTTTTTT.

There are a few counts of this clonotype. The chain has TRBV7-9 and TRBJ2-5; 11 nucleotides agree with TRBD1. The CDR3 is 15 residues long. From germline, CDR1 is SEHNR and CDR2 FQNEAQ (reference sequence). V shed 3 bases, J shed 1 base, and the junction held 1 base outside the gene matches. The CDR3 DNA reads TGTGCCAGCAGCTTGGGGACAGGGGGCCAAGAGACCCAGTACTTC. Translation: CASSLGTGGQETQYF.

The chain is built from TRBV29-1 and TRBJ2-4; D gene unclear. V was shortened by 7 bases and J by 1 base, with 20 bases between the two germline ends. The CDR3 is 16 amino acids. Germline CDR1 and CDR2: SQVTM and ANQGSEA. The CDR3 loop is CSALHGVGFAKNIQYF. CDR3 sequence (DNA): TGCAGCGCCCTACACGGAGTGGGGTTCGCCAAAAACATTCAGTACTTC.

The CDR3 coding sequence is TGCAGCGGGGGACTACAAGAGACCCAGTACTTC. Protein: CSGGLQETQYF. The chain has TRBV29-1 and TRBJ2-5, with 7 bases fitting TRBD2. The germline V gene has CDR1 SQVTM and CDR2 ANQGSEA. J lost 2 bases, V lost 7 bases, and 1 base had no gene match. The CDR3 has 11 amino acids.

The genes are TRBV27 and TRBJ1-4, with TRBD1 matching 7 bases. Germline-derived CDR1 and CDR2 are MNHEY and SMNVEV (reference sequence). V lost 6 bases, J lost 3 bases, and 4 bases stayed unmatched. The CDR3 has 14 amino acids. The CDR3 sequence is CASRGTGANEKLFF. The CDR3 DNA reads TGTGCCAGCAGGGGTACAGGGGCTAATGAAAAACTGTTTTTT.

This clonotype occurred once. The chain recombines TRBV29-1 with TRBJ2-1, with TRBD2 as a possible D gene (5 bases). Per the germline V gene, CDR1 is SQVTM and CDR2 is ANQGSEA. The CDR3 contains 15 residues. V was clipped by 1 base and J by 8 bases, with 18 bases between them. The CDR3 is CSVEAPGVRVDEQFF. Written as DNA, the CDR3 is TGCAGCGTTGAAGCCCCCGGGGTAAGGGTCGATGAGCAGTTCTTC.

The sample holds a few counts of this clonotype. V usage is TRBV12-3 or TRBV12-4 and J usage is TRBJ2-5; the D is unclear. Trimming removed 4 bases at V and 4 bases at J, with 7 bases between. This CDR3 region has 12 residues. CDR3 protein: CASSSRGETQYF. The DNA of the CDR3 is TGTGCCAGCAGTTCCCGAGGAGAGACCCAGTACTTC.

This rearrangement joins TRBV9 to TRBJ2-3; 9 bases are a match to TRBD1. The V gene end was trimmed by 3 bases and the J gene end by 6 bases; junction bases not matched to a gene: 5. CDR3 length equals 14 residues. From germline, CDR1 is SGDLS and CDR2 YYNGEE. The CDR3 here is CASSGGTGIDTQYF. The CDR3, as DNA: TGTGCCAGCAGCGGCGGGACAGGGATCGATACGCAGTATTTT.

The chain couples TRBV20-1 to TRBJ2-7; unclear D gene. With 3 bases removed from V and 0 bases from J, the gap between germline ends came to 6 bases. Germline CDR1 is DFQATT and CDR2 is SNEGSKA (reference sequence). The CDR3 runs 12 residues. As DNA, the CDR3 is TGCAGTGCTAGTAAAGGCTCCTACGAGCAGTACTTC. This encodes CSASKGSYEQYF.

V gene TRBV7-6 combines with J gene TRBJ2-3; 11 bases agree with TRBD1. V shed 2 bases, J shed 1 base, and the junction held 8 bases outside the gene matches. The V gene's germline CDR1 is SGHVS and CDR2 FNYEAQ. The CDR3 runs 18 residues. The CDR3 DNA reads TGTGCCAGCAGCTTAAGGACAGGGGGCGCGGGAGGCACAGATACGCAGTATTTT. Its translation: CASSLRTGGAGGTDTQYF. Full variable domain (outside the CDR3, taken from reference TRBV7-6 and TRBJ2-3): GAGVSQSPRYKVTKRGQDVALRCDPISGHVSLYWYRQALGQGPEFLTYFNYEAQQDKSGLPNDRFSAERPEGSISTLTIQRTEQRDSAMYRCASSLRTGGAGGTDTQYFGPGTRLTVL.

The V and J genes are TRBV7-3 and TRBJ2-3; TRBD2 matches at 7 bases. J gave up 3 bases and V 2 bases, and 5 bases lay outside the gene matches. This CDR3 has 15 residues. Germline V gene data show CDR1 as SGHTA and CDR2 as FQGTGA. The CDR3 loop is CASSLGGRATDTQYF. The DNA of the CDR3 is TGTGCCAGCAGCTTAGGCGGGAGAGCGACAGATACGCAGTATTTT. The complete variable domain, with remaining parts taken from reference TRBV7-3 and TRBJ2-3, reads GAGVSQTPSNKVTEKGKYVELRCDPISGHTALYWYRQSLGQGPEFLIYFQGTGAADDSGLPNDRFFAVRPEGSVSTLKIQRTERGDSAVYLCASSLGGRATDTQYFGPGTRLTVL.

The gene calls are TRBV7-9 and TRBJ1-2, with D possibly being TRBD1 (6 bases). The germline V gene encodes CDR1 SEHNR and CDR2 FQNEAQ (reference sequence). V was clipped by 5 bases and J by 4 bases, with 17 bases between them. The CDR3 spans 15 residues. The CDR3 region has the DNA TGTGCCAGCAGCGAAAGAGGGGGTACGGGCTATGGCTACACCTTC. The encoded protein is CASSERGGTGYGYTF.